This TCR beta chain was documented in a study of blood T cell repertoires in COVID-19. Study details: Sample material is recorded as cDNA or gDNA derived from T cells, B-cell-depleted T cells, or PBMCs.

Repertoires were generated with immunoSEQ multiplex PCR, while TCRdb's copy carries only in-frame clones and drops some. The sample carries approximately 12,000 clones, around 73% recorded once. The CDR3 extends over 15 amino acids. The germline V and J ends were trimmed by 1 base and 8 bases, with 15 bases remaining between them. The V gene's germline CDR1 is LGHNA and CDR2 YNFKEQ. By sample share, this clone is medium-sized. This TCR was recovered from a human donor in a cohort sampled during active COVID-19. V gene TRBV4-2 combines with J gene TRBJ1-5; D is perhaps TRBD1 (6 bases). Material for sequencing was peripheral blood. The CDR3 loop reads CASSQVQGSKEPQHF. The CDR3 coding sequence is TGTGCCAGCAGCCAAGTACAGGGTAGTAAAGAGCCCCAGCATTTT.